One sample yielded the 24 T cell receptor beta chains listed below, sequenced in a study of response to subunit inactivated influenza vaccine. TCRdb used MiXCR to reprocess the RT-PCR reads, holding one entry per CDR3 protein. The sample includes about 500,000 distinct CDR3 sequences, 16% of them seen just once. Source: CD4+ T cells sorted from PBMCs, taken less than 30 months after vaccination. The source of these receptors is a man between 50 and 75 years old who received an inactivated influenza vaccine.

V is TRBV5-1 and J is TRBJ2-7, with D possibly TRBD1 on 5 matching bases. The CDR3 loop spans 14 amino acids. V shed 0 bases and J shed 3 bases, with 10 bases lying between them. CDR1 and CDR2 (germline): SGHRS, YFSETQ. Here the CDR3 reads CASSLVAGNYEQYF. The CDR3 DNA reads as TGCGCCAGCAGCTTGGTGGCAGGGAACTACGAGCAGTACTTC.

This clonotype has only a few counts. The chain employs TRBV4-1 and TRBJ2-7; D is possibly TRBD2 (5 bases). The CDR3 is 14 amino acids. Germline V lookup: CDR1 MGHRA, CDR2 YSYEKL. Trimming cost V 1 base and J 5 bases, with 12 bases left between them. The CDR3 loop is CASSQVASMDEQYF. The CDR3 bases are TGCGCCAGCAGCCAAGTTGCTAGCATGGACGAGCAGTACTTC.

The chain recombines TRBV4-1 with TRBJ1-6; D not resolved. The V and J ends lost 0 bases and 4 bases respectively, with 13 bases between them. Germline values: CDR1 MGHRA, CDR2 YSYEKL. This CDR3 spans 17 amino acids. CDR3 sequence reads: CASSQDLPRWYNSPLHF. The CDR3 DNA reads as TGCGCCAGCAGCCAAGATCTCCCGAGGTGGTATAATTCACCCCTCCACTTT.

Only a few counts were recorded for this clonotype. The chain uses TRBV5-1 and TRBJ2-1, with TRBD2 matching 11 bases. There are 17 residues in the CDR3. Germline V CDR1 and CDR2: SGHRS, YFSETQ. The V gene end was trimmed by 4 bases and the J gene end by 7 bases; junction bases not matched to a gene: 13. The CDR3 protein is CASSKKPTSGGRNEQFF. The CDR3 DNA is TGCGCCAGCAGCAAAAAACCCACTAGCGGGGGTCGGAATGAGCAGTTCTTC.

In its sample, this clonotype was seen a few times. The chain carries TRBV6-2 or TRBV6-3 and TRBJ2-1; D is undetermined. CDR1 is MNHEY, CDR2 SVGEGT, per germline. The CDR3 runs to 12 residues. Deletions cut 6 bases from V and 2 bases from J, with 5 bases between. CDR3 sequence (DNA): TGTGCCAGCAGGGACGCCTACAATGAGCAGTTCTTC. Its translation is CASRDAYNEQFF.

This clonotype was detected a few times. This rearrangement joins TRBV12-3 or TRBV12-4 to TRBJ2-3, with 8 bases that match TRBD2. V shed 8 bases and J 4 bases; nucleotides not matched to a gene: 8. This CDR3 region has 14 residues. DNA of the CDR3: TGTGCCAGCCAAAAACGGGGGGGCTCAGATACGCAGTATTTT. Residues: CASQKRGGSDTQYF.

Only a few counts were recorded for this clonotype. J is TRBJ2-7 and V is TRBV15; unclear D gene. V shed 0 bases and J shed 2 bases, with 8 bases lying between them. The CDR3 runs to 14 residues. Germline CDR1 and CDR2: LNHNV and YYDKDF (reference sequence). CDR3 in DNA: TGTGCCACCAGCAGAGATAACGGACCCTACGAGCAGTACTTC. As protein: CATSRDNGPYEQYF.

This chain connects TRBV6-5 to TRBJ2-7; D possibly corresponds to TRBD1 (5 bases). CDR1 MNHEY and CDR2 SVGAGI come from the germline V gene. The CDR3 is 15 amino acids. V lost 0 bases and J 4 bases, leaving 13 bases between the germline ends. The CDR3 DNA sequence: TGTGCCAGCAGTTACTCGAACAGGAAGAGATACGAGCAGTACTTC. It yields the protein CASSYSNRKRYEQYF.

CDR3 region: CASSGQKKGYTF. The DNA for the CDR3 is TGTGCCAGCAGTGGCCAGAAAAAGGGTTACACCTTC. The chain links TRBV6-1 to TRBJ1-2, with unresolved D. CDR1 and CDR2 from the germline V gene are MNHNS and SASEGT. Trimming pared 4 bases from V and 11 bases from J, leaving 14 bases between. CDR3 size: 12 residues.

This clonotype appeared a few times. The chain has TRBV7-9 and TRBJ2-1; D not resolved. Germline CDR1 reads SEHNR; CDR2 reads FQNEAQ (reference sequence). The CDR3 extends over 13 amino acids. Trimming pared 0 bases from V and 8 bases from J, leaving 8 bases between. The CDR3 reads CASSLAATDEQFF. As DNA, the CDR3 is TGTGCCAGCAGCTTAGCAGCGACCGATGAGCAGTTCTTC.

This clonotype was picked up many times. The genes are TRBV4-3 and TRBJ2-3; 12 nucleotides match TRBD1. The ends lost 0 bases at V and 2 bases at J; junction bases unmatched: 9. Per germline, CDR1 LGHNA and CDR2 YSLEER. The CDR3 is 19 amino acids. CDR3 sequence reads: CASSQDGGTGGVYTDTQYF. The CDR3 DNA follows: TGCGCCAGCAGCCAAGATGGGGGGACAGGGGGCGTCTACACAGATACGCAGTATTTT.

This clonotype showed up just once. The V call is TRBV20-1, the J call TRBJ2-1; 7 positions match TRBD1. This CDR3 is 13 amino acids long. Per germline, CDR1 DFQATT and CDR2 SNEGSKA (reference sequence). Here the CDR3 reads CSTGTVTYNEQFF. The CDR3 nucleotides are TGCAGCACCGGGACAGTGACTTACAATGAGCAGTTCTTC.

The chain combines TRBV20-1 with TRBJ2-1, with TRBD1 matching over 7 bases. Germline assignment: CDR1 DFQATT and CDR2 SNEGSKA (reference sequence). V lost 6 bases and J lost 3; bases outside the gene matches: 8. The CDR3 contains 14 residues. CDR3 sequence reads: CSASRQGRYNEQFF. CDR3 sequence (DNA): TGCAGTGCCTCCCGACAGGGTCGCTACAATGAGCAGTTCTTC.

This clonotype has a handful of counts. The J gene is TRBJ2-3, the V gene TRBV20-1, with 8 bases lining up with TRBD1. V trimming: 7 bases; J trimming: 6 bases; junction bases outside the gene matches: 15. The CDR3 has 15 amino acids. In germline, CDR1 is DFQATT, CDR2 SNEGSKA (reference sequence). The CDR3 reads CSVPKPGQVMDTQYF. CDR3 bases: TGCAGTGTCCCGAAGCCGGGACAGGTTATGGATACGCAGTATTTT.

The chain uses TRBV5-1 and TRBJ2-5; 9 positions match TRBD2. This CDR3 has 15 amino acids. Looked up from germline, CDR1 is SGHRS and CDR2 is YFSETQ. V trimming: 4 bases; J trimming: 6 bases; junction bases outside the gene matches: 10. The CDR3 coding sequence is TGCGCCAGCAGCCCCTCTGCTAGCGGGACAAAGACCCAGTACTTC. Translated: CASSPSASGTKTQYF.

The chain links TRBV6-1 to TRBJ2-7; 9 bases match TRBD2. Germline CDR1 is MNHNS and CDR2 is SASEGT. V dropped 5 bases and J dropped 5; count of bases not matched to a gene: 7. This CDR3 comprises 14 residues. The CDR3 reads CASSQIAGVDEQYF. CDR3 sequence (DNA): TGTGCCAGCAGTCAAATAGCGGGAGTAGACGAGCAGTACTTC.

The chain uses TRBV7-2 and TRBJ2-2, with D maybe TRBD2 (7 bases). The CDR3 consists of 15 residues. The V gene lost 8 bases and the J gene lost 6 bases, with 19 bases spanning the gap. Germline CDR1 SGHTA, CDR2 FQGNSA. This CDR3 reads CASAKGGVWAGELFF. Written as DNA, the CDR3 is TGTGCCAGCGCAAAGGGGGGGGTCTGGGCCGGGGAGCTGTTTTTT.

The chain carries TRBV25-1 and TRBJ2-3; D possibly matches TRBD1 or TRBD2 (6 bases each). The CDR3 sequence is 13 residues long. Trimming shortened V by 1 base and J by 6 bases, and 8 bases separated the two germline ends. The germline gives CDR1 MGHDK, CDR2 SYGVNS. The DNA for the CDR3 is TGTGCCAGCAGTGAATTAGGGGGGGATACGCAGTATTTT. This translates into CASSELGGDTQYF.

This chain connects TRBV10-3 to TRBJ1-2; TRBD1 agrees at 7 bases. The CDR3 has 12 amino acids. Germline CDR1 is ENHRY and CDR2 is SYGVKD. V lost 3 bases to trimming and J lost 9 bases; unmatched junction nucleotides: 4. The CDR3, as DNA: TGTGCCATCAGTGAACCGGGACAGAGCTACACCTTC. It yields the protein CAISEPGQSYTF.

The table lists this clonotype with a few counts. CDR3 amino acids: CAWRDPNWGAVYGYTF. DNA of the CDR3: TGTGCCTGGAGAGACCCCAATTGGGGCGCAGTCTATGGCTACACCTTC. The chain has TRBV30 and TRBJ1-2; D perhaps matches TRBD1 (5 bases). The V and J ends lost 3 bases and 4 bases respectively, with 21 bases between them. The CDR3 consists of 16 residues. CDR1 GTSNPN and CDR2 SVGIG come from the germline V gene (reference sequence).

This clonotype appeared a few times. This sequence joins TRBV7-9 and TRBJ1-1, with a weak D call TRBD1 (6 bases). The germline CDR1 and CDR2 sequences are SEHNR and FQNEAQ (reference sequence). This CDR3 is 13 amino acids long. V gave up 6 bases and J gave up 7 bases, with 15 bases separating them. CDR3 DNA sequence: TGTGCCAGCAGAGATACAGGGTCCGGTGAAGCTTTCTTT. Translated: CASRDTGSGEAFF.

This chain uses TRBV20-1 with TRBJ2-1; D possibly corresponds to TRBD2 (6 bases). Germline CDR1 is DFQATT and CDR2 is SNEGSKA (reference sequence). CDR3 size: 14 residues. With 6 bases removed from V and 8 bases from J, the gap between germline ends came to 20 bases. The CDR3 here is CSATAGGVRHEQFF. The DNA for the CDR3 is TGCAGTGCAACCGCCGGGGGAGTGAGGCATGAGCAGTTCTTC.

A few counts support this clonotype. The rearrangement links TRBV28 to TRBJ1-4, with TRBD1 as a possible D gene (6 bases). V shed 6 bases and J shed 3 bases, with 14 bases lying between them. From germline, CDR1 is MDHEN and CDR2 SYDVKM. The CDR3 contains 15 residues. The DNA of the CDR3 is TGTGCCAGCAGGGAGACAGGATCTTCTAATGAAAAACTGTTTTTT. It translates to CASRETGSSNEKLFF.

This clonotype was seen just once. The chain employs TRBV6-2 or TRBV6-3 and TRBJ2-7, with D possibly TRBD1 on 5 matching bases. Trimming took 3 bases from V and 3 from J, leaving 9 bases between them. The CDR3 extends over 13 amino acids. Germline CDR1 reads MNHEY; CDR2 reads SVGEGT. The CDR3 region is CASSYRQIYEQYF. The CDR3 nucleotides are TGTGCCAGCAGTTATAGACAGATCTACGAGCAGTACTTC.